These 8 T cell receptor beta chains came from one sample sequenced in a study of T-cell reconstitution after alpha-beta-depleted transplantation in children. Using unique molecular identifiers, the investigators prepared the TCRbeta library. TCRdb independently ran MiXCR on the PCR reads; one entry per CDR3 protein. The data hold roughly 670,000 distinct CDR3 sequences, with under 15% observed a single time. Sequenced here: PBMCs, sampled before TCRalphabeta/CD19-depleted stem cell transplant. These receptor sequences come from a girl aged 2-10 years with congenital amegakaryocytic thrombocytopenia, due to receive a stem cell transplant.

This clonotype was counted at least ten times. The rearrangement uses TRBV5-1 and TRBJ2-7; 7 nucleotides align to TRBD1. The V gene's germline CDR1 is SGHRS and CDR2 YFSETQ. The CDR3 is 14 residues long. Trimming at V came to 3 bases and at J to 2 bases, leaving 5 bases not matched to a gene. CDR3 residues: CASSSDRDPYEQYF. CDR3 nucleotides: TGCGCCAGCAGCTCTGACAGGGACCCCTACGAGCAGTACTTC.

The chain employs TRBV27 and TRBJ2-1; the D gene is possibly TRBD2 (6 bases). Germline-derived CDR1 and CDR2 are MNHEY and SMNVEV (reference sequence). V lost 3 bases and J lost 8, with 14 bases in between. The CDR3 covers 14 residues. The CDR3 DNA sequence: TGTGCCAGCAGTTTCGGAGGGCGGTCATATGAGCAGTTCTTC. Translating it yields CASSFGGRSYEQFF.

Comments on this clonotype: One end of the junction fails to match germline, which may point to a read error. This chain links TRBV20-1 with TRBJ1-5; D call uncertain. The length of the CDR3 is 17 residues. Germline lookup yields CDR1 DFQATT and CDR2 SNEGSKA (reference sequence). CDR3 sequence reads: CCARDRWDFYSNQPQHF. DNA of the CDR3: TGCTGTGCTAGAGATCGTTGGGATTTTTATAGCAATCAGCCCCAGCATTTT.

This clonotype was seen ten or more times. The chain joins TRBV29-1 to TRBJ2-1; D perhaps matches TRBD2 (5 bases). The CDR3 runs to 12 residues. Trimming took 4 bases from V and 6 from J, leaving 10 bases between them. Looked up from germline, CDR1 is SQVTM and CDR2 is ANQGSEA. Here the CDR3 reads CSVVEGLNEQFF. DNA for the CDR3: TGCAGCGTTGTCGAAGGACTCAATGAGCAGTTCTTC.

This chain uses TRBV20-1 with TRBJ2-4; D may be TRBD2 (6 bases). The V end lost 6 bases, the J end lost 2 bases, and 11 bases lay between the germline ends. The CDR3 totals 13 residues. CDR1 is DFQATT, CDR2 SNEGSKA, per germline (reference sequence). CDR3 in DNA: TGCAGTGCAGCCCTAGCGACCAAAAACATTCAGTACTTC. This translates into CSAALATKNIQYF.

At least ten counts were recorded for this clonotype. The chain links TRBV5-1 to TRBJ2-7; D is perhaps TRBD2 (6 bases). This CDR3 spans 15 amino acids. Looked up from germline, CDR1 is SGHRS and CDR2 is YFSETQ. V lost 0 bases and J 4 bases, leaving 14 bases between the germline ends. The CDR3 DNA reads as TGCGCCAGCAGCTTGGATAGCGCGGGGTTTTACGAGCAGTACTTC. It is translated as CASSLDSAGFYEQYF.

In nucleotides, the CDR3 is TGCGCCAGCAGCCCCCCGGGACAGTTGCCCGGGGAGCTGTTTTTT. Encoded protein: CASSPPGQLPGELFF. The gene calls are TRBV5-1 and TRBJ2-2; 7 bases agree with TRBD1. V shed 4 bases, J shed 6 bases, and the junction held 9 bases outside the gene matches. CDR1 and CDR2 from the germline V gene are SGHRS and YFSETQ. The CDR3 sequence is 15 residues long.

In the case of this clonotype: At one boundary the junction diverges from the germline segment, which might be a read error. This chain joins TRBV7-9 and TRBJ2-1; D not resolved. In germline, CDR1 is SEHNR, CDR2 FQNEAQ (reference sequence). CDR3 length equals 16 residues. The CDR3 bases are TGTGCCATCAGCCCCGCGCTAGAAGGCGGTGATGATGAGCAGTTCTTC. It specifies CAISPALEGGDDEQFF. The variable domain in full, with the rest retrieved from reference TRBV7-9 and TRBJ2-1, is DTGVSQNPRHKITKRGQNVTFRCDPISEHNRLYWYRQTLGQGPEFLTYFQNEAQLEKSRLLSDRFSAERPKGSFSTLEIQRTEQGDSAMYLCAISPALEGGDDEQFFGPGTRLTVL.